These 2 T cell receptor beta chains came from one sample sequenced in a study of regulatory T cells in long-lasting Graves disease. In building TCR beta libraries, iRepertoire HTBI primers were used together with Arm-PCR of CDR3 regions. From the multiplex PCR reads, TCRdb called clonotypes with MiXCR, one entry per CDR3 protein. The top ten clones hold about 29% of a sample with about 340,000 distinct CDR3 sequences, about 20% of them seen once. Time point reported: persistent/refractory GD, antithyroid drugs over 5 years with positive TRAb. The TCR library was made from RNA extracted from PBMCs. The source material was peripheral blood mononuclear cells (PBMCs), sampled when the disease was refractory, from a patient treated with antithyroid drugs. The receptors originated from a female donor with Graves disease.

This clonotype was detected ten times or more. This chain connects TRBV20-1 to TRBJ1-1; TRBD1 matches 7 bases. The CDR3 is 13 amino acids. The V gene's germline CDR1 is DFQATT and CDR2 SNEGSKA (reference sequence). Germline trimming cut 6 bases from V and 6 bases from J; bases unmatched to any gene: 10. The CDR3: CSASQGQGSEAFF. The CDR3 DNA reads TGCAGTGCCTCACAGGGGCAGGGCTCTGAAGCTTTCTTT.

The gene calls are TRBV7-2 and TRBJ2-5; D not resolved. V lost 4 bases and J lost 0, with 12 bases in between. The length of the CDR3 is 15 residues. Germline V gene sequence: CDR1 SGHTA, CDR2 FQGNSA. CDR3 in DNA: TGTGCCAGCAGCTCGTATGGGCTAGACCAAGAGACCCAGTACTTC. Translation gives CASSSYGLDQETQYF.